This T cell receptor (beta chain) appears in the sequencing data of a study of blood T cell repertoires in COVID-19. Background on the study: Samples of COVID-19 (acute and convalescent) were obtained from the United States, Italy and Spain. The analysed material was cDNA or gDNA that came from T cells, B-cell-depleted T cells, or PBMCs.

In the original analysis: Amplified reference gene primers provided the basis for estimating nucleated cell counts. Some clones are missing from TCRdb's copy, which holds only in-frame ones; the method was immunoSEQ multiplex PCR. D and trimming were read from the DNA, whereas the V and J calls and clone size are those reported in that table. The table shows about 210,000 clones, with about 90% occurring only once. This CDR3 spans 13 amino acids. Germline lookup yields CDR1 SEHNR and CDR2 FQNEAQ (reference sequence). Deletions cut 6 bases from V and 5 bases from J, with 13 bases between. The TCR was taken from a man aged 18 to 35 with active or convalescent COVID-19. Sequencing input: peripheral blood. V and J are TRBV7-9 and TRBJ1-1, with D unresolved. CDR3 in DNA: TGTGCCAGCAGGTTCTCCGCGAGTACTGAAGCTTTCTTT. Amino acids: CASRFSASTEAFF.